The 2 T cell receptor beta chains below were found in one sample sequenced in a study of blood T cell repertoires in COVID-19. The protocol was immunoSEQ multiplex PCR, while the TCRdb copy is restricted to in-frame clones and leaves out a portion. The data hold 360,000 or so clones, with around 86% observed a single time. The sample taken for sequencing was PBMCs or T cells enriched from blood (not recorded which). These receptors were obtained from a woman aged 50 to 65 who had recovered from COVID-19.

The rearrangement uses TRBV6-2 or TRBV6-3 and TRBJ1-1; weak D call: TRBD1 (6 bases). Germline CDR1 and CDR2: MNHEY and SVGEGT. The CDR3 is 14 residues long. V was shortened by 6 bases and J by 11 bases, with 22 bases between the two germline ends. The CDR3 sequence: CASSPLPGHPAAFF. In DNA, the CDR3 is TGTGCCAGCAGCCCACTTCCGGGACACCCGGCCGCTTTCTTT.

This clone was seen once. The J gene is TRBJ1-3, the V gene TRBV18; possibly TRBD1 for D (5 bases). V was trimmed by 1 base and J by 0 bases, leaving 16 bases between them. The CDR3 is made up of 18 amino acids. Germline V gene data show CDR1 as KGHSH and CDR2 as LQKENI. The CDR3 region is CASSPQSPQGLSGNTIYF. DNA of the CDR3: TGTGCCAGCTCACCACAAAGCCCCCAGGGTCTCTCTGGAAACACCATATATTTT.